This T cell receptor beta chain was documented in a study of regulatory T cells in long-lasting Graves disease. As for time point: newly diagnosed GD, antithyroid drugs for less than 3 months. PBMCs were the source of the RNA used for TCR sequencing. Building of the TCR beta libraries involved iRepertoire HTBI primers and Arm-PCR of CDR3 regions. TCRdb passed the multiplex PCR reads through MiXCR, listing each CDR3 protein once. The sample consists of hundreds of thousands of distinct CDR3 sequences, 16% of them appearing once. This clonotype was observed a handful of times. The CDR3 totals 12 residues. From germline, CDR1 is MNHEY and CDR2 SVGEGT. Trimming took off 2 bases at V and 3 bases at J, with 1 base between the two ends. These sequences were also reported in another study, on T cells in Graves' hyperthyroidism and ophthalmopathy. That study reports: The model anticipated ophthalmopathy a median around six months pre-onset.

The sequencing here drew on peripheral blood mononuclear cells (PBMCs), taken at new diagnosis, from a patient treated with antithyroid drugs. This rearrangement joins TRBV6-2 or TRBV6-3 to TRBJ2-2, with D unclear. This receptor was taken from a man in his forties or fifties with Graves disease. CDR3 coding DNA: TGTGCCAGCAGTTACGACACCGGGGAGCTGTTTTTT. This codes for CASSYDTGELFF.